Each of the 13 T cell receptor beta chains below was sequenced from the same sample in a study of CD8+ T cells in alopecia areata listed by TCRdb under 2018. To prepare the library, the immunoSEQ multiplex PCR assay was applied. For TCR sequencing, RNA was extracted from every sample and reverse transcribed into cDNA to serve as template. This is the immuneACCESS table as TCRdb keeps it, with only in-frame sequences that have V and J called. A part of the clones is gone; compared with another copy, unresolved V genes explain less than half, and the rest is unexplained. The sample profile shows 130,000 to 150,000 clones; 47% of them were found once. The top ten clonotypes cover less than 8% of the sample. The sequenced sample consisted of CD4+ T cells sorted from blood. Source of these receptors: a human donor with alopecia areata.

The chain carries TRBV20-1 and TRBJ1-2; D gene unclear. Trimming took 2 bases from V and 10 from J, leaving 8 bases between them. This CDR3 is 10 amino acids long. Germline-derived CDR1 and CDR2 are DFQATT and SNEGSKA (reference sequence). The CDR3 here is CSARPTTYTF. The CDR3 nucleotides are TGCAGTGCTAGACCTACTACCTACACCTTC.

The chain recombines TRBV6-5 with TRBJ2-7; TRBD1 matches at 9 bases. The CDR3 extends over 15 amino acids. J gave up 4 bases and V 6 bases, and 10 bases lay outside the gene matches. CDR1 and CDR2 (germline): MNHEY, SVGAGI. The CDR3, as DNA: TGTGCCAGCAGACGATCGGGACAGGGAAAATACGAGCAGTACTTC. Translated, it gives CASRRSGQGKYEQYF.

This clone has only a few counts. The chain couples TRBV29-1 to TRBJ2-7; 11 nucleotides agree with TRBD1. With 6 bases clipped from V and 1 base from J, the junction kept 11 bases outside the gene matches. The CDR3 consists of 16 residues. Germline loops: CDR1 SQVTM, CDR2 ANQGSEA. The chain's CDR3 is CSVGRTGGILSYEQYF. The CDR3, as DNA: TGCAGCGTCGGTAGGACAGGGGGCATCTTGTCCTACGAGCAGTACTTC.

V is TRBV30 and J is TRBJ2-2; the match to TRBD1 covers 8 bases. CDR1 GTSNPN and CDR2 SVGIG come from the germline V gene (reference sequence). The CDR3 extends over 13 amino acids. The J segment lost 12 bases and the V segment lost 2 bases, leaving 8 bases of the junction unmatched. The CDR3: CAWSQVQGVKLFF. Here the CDR3 DNA reads TGTGCCTGGAGTCAAGTACAGGGGGTGAAGCTGTTTTTT.

The CDR3: CASSGNRDVMTYEQYF. CDR3 sequence (DNA): TGCGCCAGCAGCGGAAACCGGGACGTAATGACCTACGAGCAGTACTTC. The gene calls are TRBV5-1 and TRBJ2-7; D could derive from TRBD1 or TRBD2 (5 bases each). The ends were cut back, 4 bases at V and 2 bases at J, with 19 bases in the middle. Germline V gives CDR1 SGHRS, CDR2 YFSETQ. This CDR3 is 16 amino acids long.

The gene calls are TRBV5-1 and TRBJ1-2; the match to TRBD1 covers 7 bases. V was pared by 4 bases and J by 6 bases, with 15 bases of the junction left unmatched. CDR3 length: 16 amino acids. Germline CDR1 SGHRS, CDR2 YFSETQ. CDR3 nucleotides: TGCGCCAGCAGCCCGTCAGGGGGACCCAGGACGGATGGCTACACCTTC. Translation: CASSPSGGPRTDGYTF.

J is TRBJ1-1 and V is TRBV6-6; no definite D call. The length of the CDR3 is 15 residues. Germline CDR1 and CDR2: MNHNY and SVGAGI (reference sequence). The V end was cut by 4 bases, the J end by 0 bases, with 12 bases between. The CDR3 bases are TGTGCCAGCAGTTTTCCCAAGGGCCTGAACACTGAAGCTTTCTTT. It specifies CASSFPKGLNTEAFF.

CDR3 coding DNA: TGTGCCAGCAGCTTAGACCGACAGGGGACGTACTTC. Translated, it gives CASSLDRQGTYF. The chain combines TRBV7-2 with TRBJ2-5; the match to TRBD1 covers 8 bases. CDR1 is SGHTA, CDR2 FQGNSA, per germline. The CDR3 extends over 12 amino acids. The V gene end was trimmed by 1 base and the J gene end by 13 bases; junction bases not matched to a gene: 5.

The genes are TRBV29-1 and TRBJ1-5, with D unclear. CDR1 and CDR2 (germline): SQVTM, ANQGSEA. The length of the CDR3 is 13 residues. V was clipped by 4 bases and J by 5 bases, with 12 bases between them. This chain's CDR3 is CSVGPGLHQPQHF. CDR3 in DNA: TGCAGCGTTGGTCCCGGGCTTCATCAGCCCCAGCATTTT.

The chain joins TRBV7-2 to TRBJ2-1; 7 nucleotides agree with TRBD1. Germline-derived CDR1 and CDR2 are SGHTA and FQGNSA. J was trimmed by 2 bases and V by 6 bases; bases with no gene match: 7. CDR3 length: 15 residues. CDR3 nucleotide sequence: TGTGCCAGCAGATTACACGGGACAGCCTACAATGAGCAGTTCTTC. It translates to CASRLHGTAYNEQFF.

The chain carries TRBV2 and TRBJ2-7; D is perhaps TRBD1 (5 bases). Germline V gene sequence: CDR1 SNHLY, CDR2 FYNNEI. With 2 bases removed from V and 4 bases from J, the gap between germline ends came to 12 bases. The length of the CDR3 is 14 residues. CDR3 region: CASSERTGIYEQYF. Written as DNA, the CDR3 is TGTGCCAGCAGTGAACGAACAGGAATTTACGAGCAGTACTTC.

The chain carries TRBV5-1 and TRBJ1-1; a weak D match, TRBD1 (5 bases). The V and J ends lost 0 bases and 1 base respectively, with 10 bases between them. Germline V gene sequence: CDR1 SGHRS, CDR2 YFSETQ. The CDR3 totals 15 residues. The CDR3 nucleotides read TGCGCCAGCAGCTTGGGACAGACACCGAACACTGAAGCTTTCTTT. Its protein is CASSLGQTPNTEAFF.

This clone has more than one count but fewer than ten. The chain carries TRBV7-8 and TRBJ2-1, with 12 bases that match TRBD2. Germline values: CDR1 SGHVS, CDR2 FQNEAQ. The CDR3 totals 15 residues. J gave up 4 bases and V 8 bases, and 6 bases lay outside the gene matches. The CDR3 bases are TGTGCCAGCCTAGGACTAGCGGGACCTTACAATGAGCAGTTCTTC. Translation: CASLGLAGPYNEQFF.